The rows below give T cell receptor beta chains drawn from one sample of a study of human T cells and chemical hapten exposure. TCRdb fed the RACE reads into MiXCR, producing one record per CDR3 protein. The profile shows more than 90,000 distinct CDR3 sequences, 10% to 12% of them singletons. This sample comprised whole blood, obtained in connection with sensitization to the hapten diphenylcyclopropenone (DPC). These receptors were obtained from a woman between 40 and 55 years old with alopecia areata. Some clones in this sample may be carry-over from other donors' samples. Each CDR3 is given with its conserved first and last residue. Each record gives: J gene, clone size, V gene, D gene, CDR3 protein, CDR3 DNA. The D gene is left open where the match is weak. Clone size is given for some rows only: seen once, a few or many times, or a class if the clone is expanded.

TRBJ2-7 | many | TRBV27 | . | CASSLGPGAYEQYF | TGTGCCAGCAGTTTGGGGCCCGGGGCCTACGAGCAGTACTTC
TRBJ1-1 | . | TRBV6-7 | . | CASSYWRRMNTEAFF | TGTGCCAGCAGTTACTGGCGAAGGATGAACACTGAAGCTTTCTTT
TRBJ1-2 | . | TRBV4-1 | TRBD1 | CASSQERQGYGYTF | TGCGCCAGCAGCCAAGAAAGACAGGGGTATGGCTACACCTTC
TRBJ1-4 | . | TRBV6-2/TRBV6-3 | TRBD1 | CASRPSGQVNEKLFF | TGTGCCAGCAGGCCCTCCGGACAGGTCAATGAAAAACTGTTTTTT
TRBJ1-5 | . | TRBV29-1 | . | CSVEDKVGQPQHF | TGCAGCGTTGAAGATAAGGTTGGCCAGCCCCAGCATTTT
TRBJ1-4 | . | TRBV5-5 | TRBD1 | CASSQGTGGRGKLFF | TGTGCCAGCAGCCAGGGAACAGGGGGAAGAGGAAAACTGTTTTTT
TRBJ2-7 | . | TRBV6-2/TRBV6-3 | TRBD2 | CASSYDRGTSGRRPTSSYEQYF | TGTGCCAGCAGTTACGACCGGGGGACTAGCGGGAGACGCCCGACGAGCTCCTACGAGCAGTACTTC
TRBJ1-5 | few | TRBV12-3/TRBV12-4 | . | CASEVNSNQPQHF | TGTGCCAGCGAAGTTAATAGCAATCAGCCCCAGCATTTT
TRBJ2-7 | many | TRBV19 | . | CASSSTGEQYF | TGTGCCAGTAGTTCTACAGGGGAGCAGTACTTC
TRBJ1-1 | many | TRBV10-3 | . | CAISQGRPEAFF | TGTGCCATCAGTCAGGGGCGCCCTGAAGCTTTCTTT